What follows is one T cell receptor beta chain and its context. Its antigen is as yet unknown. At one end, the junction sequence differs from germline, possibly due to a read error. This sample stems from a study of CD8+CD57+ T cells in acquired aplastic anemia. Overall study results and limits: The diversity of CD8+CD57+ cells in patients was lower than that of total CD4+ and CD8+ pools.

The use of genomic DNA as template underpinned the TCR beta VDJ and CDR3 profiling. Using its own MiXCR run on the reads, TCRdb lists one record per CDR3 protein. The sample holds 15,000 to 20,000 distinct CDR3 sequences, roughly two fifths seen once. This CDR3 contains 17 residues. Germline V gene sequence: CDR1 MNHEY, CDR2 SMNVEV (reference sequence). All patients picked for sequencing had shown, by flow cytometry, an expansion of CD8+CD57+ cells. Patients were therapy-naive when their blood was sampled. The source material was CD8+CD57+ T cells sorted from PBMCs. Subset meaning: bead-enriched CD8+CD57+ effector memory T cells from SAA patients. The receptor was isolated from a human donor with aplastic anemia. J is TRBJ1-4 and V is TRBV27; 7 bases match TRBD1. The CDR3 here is CTSSLSNRQGVIEKLFF. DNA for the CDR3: TGTACCAGCAGTTTATCCAACCGACAGGGTGTTATTGAAAAACTGTTTTTT. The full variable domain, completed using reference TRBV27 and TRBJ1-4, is EAQVTQNPRYLITVTGKKLTVTCSQNMNHEYMSWYRQDPGLGLRQIYYSMNVEVTDKGDVPEGYKVSRKEKRNFPLILESPSPNQTSLYFCTSSLSNRQGVIEKLFFGSGTQLSVL.